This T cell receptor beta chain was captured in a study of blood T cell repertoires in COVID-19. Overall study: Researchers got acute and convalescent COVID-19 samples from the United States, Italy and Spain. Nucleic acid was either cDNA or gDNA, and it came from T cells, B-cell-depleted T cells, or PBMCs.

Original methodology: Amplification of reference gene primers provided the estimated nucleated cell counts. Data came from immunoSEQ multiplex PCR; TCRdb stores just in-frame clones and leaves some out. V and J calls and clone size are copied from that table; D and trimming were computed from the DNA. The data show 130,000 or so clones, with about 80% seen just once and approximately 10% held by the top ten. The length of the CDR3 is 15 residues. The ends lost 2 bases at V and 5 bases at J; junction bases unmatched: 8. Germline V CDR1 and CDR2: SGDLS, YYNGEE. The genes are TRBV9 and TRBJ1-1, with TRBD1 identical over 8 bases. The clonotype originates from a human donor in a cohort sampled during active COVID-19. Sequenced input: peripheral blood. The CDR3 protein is CASSVLQGAGTEAFF. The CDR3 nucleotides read TGTGCCAGCAGCGTCCTGCAGGGGGCGGGGACTGAAGCTTTCTTT.